Shown below are 13 T cell receptor beta chains from a single sample sequenced in a study of graft-versus-host responses after intestinal transplantation. No antigen has been assigned to these receptors. The method was immunoSEQ multiplex PCR; TCRdb's version includes in-frame clones alone and lacks a portion of them. The sample gives over 100,000 clones, about 95% of which show up once; around 3% is in the top ten. This specimen consisted of unstimulated CD8+ T cells sorted from spleen or lymph node cells, obtained before intestinal transplant. Receptors originate from a human donor who received an intestinal transplant.

This sequence joins TRBV9 and TRBJ1-2; no reliable D call. Germline-derived CDR1 and CDR2 are SGDLS and YYNGEE. V lost 4 bases, J lost 0 bases, and 13 bases lay in between. CDR3 length equals 15 residues. The DNA of the CDR3 is TGTGCCAGCAGCCCTGAAGGGAGAGCTAACTATGGCTACACCTTC. Translating gives CASSPEGRANYGYTF.

This chain joins TRBV13 and TRBJ2-5, with D possibly being TRBD1 or TRBD2 (6 bases each). The last part of the DNA fits TRBJ2-7 better; the J call may be wrong. CDR1 and CDR2 (germline): PRHDT, FYEKMQ (reference sequence). CDR3 length equals 12 residues. CDR3 in DNA: TGTGCCAGCAGCTTCGAGGGGGGCGAGCAGTACTTC. It yields the protein CASSFEGGEQYF.

The chain combines TRBV13 with TRBJ2-1; the D gene is possibly TRBD2 (6 bases). This CDR3 is 14 amino acids long. Germline V gene lookup returns CDR1 PRHDT and CDR2 FYEKMQ (reference sequence). The germline V and J ends were trimmed by 4 bases and 8 bases, with 15 bases remaining between them. CDR3 in amino acids: CASSSRTPGDEQFF. Here the CDR3 DNA reads TGTGCCAGCAGCTCCAGGACTCCGGGGGATGAGCAGTTCTTC.

Here the CDR3 DNA reads TGTGCCAGCAGTTTGAGGGTCGGATACGAGCAGTACTTC. This sequence encodes CASSLRVGYEQYF. V and J are TRBV27 and TRBJ2-7, with D tentatively TRBD2 (5 bases). The CDR3 totals 13 residues. Trimming cost V 3 bases and J 4 bases, with 10 bases left between them. Germline V CDR1 and CDR2: MNHEY, SMNVEV (reference sequence).

The CDR3 DNA follows: TGTGCCAGTGCTAGCGGGAGCGGCGACGAGCAGTACTTC. Encoded protein: CASASGSGDEQYF. The chain is built from TRBV7-3 and TRBJ2-5, with 10 bases matching TRBD2. The better agreement between TRBJ2-7 and the DNA end casts doubt on the J call. This CDR3 comprises 13 residues. Germline V CDR1 and CDR2: SGHTA, FQGTGA.

The chain employs TRBV6-1 and TRBJ2-7; perhaps TRBD2 as D (5 bases). Germline CDR1 reads MNHNS; CDR2 reads SASEGT. The germline V and J ends were trimmed by 8 bases and 3 bases, with 17 bases remaining between them. The CDR3 spans 14 residues. Written as DNA, the CDR3 is TGTGCCAGCGCTCCCGGAGAGGGCAGCTACGAGCAGTACTTC. As protein: CASAPGEGSYEQYF.

This chain connects TRBV6-1 to TRBJ2-5; 7 bases line up with TRBD1. The CDR3 totals 15 residues. The junction had 5 bases not matched to a gene; V was cut back by 2 bases and J by 2 bases. The germline gives CDR1 MNHNS, CDR2 SASEGT. CDR3 nucleotide sequence: TGTGCCAGCAGTGAATGGGGGACAGTTCAAGAGACCCAGTACTTC. Encoded protein: CASSEWGTVQETQYF.

CDR3 bases: TGTGCCAGCAGCTTGAGTCGAAAGCATACGCAGTATTTT. Translation: CASSLSRKHTQYF. The chain couples TRBV5-4 to TRBJ2-3; no firm D call. Germline V lookup: CDR1 SGHNT, CDR2 YYREEE (reference sequence). Trimming shortened V by 1 base and J by 7 bases, and 10 bases separated the two germline ends. The CDR3 is 13 residues long.

J is TRBJ1-6 and V is TRBV5-1; 12 nucleotides match TRBD1. V was clipped by 4 bases and J by 7 bases; unmatched bases: 12. This CDR3 region has 18 residues. Germline assignment: CDR1 SGHRS and CDR2 YFSETQ. In nucleotides, the CDR3 is TGCGCCAGCAGCCGGGACAGGGGGCGCGGGGGGCCCAATTCACCCCTCCACTTT. Its translation is CASSRDRGRGGPNSPLHF.

The chain combines TRBV4-1 with TRBJ2-5, with a tentative D call TRBD1 (6 bases). This CDR3 comprises 14 residues. The germline V gene encodes CDR1 MGHRA and CDR2 YSYEKL. Trimming pared 2 bases from V and 1 base from J, leaving 8 bases between. CDR3 nucleotide sequence: TGCGCCAGCAGCCAACGACAGGCCCAAGAGACCCAGTACTTC. Translated, it gives CASSQRQAQETQYF.

V and J are TRBV5-4 and TRBJ1-2; D perhaps matches TRBD1 (5 bases). CDR3 length: 15 amino acids. Germline V lookup: CDR1 SGHNT, CDR2 YYREEE (reference sequence). Trimming shortened V by 3 bases and J by 4 bases, and 16 bases separated the two germline ends. The CDR3 loop reads CASSSQGSGAYGYTF. CDR3 DNA sequence: TGTGCCAGCAGCTCTCAGGGAAGTGGGGCCTATGGCTACACCTTC.

Details on this clone: Other DNA sequences of this sample code for an identical CDR3. The gene calls are TRBV7-9 and TRBJ1-1; D is unresolved. The CDR3 has 14 amino acids. The ends were cut back, 5 bases at V and 4 bases at J, with 14 bases in the middle. Germline V CDR1 and CDR2: SEHNR, FQNEAQ (reference sequence). CDR3 nucleotides: TGTGCCAGCAGCCCCGCAGGAGGATCCACTGAAGCTTTCTTT. Protein sequence: CASSPAGGSTEAFF.

This clone occurred once. V usage is TRBV5-1 and J usage is TRBJ2-5; 8 bases match TRBD1. Judging by the DNA end, TRBJ2-7 fits better; the J call may be wrong. The CDR3 is 13 amino acids. The V gene's germline CDR1 is SGHRS and CDR2 YFSETQ. The chain's CDR3 is CASSSWTGYEQYF. The DNA for the CDR3 is TGCGCCAGCAGCTCCTGGACAGGGTACGAGCAGTACTTC.